This record looks at one T cell receptor beta chain sequence and its context. The CDR3 consists of 16 residues. Germline CDR1 and CDR2: LNHDA and SQIVND (reference sequence). V shed 4 bases and J 3 bases; nucleotides not matched to a gene: 6. Repertoires were generated with immunoSEQ multiplex PCR, while TCRdb's copy carries only in-frame clones and drops some. The repertoire consists of roughly 250,000 clones, with about nine tenths occurring once and the leading ten covering more than 6%. The sample is drawn from a study of blood T cell repertoires in COVID-19. Across the study: The United States, Italy and Spain supplied acute and convalescent COVID-19 samples.

This TCR was recovered from a man between 60 and 75 years old who had recovered from COVID-19. The V gene is TRBV19, the J gene TRBJ2-1; 10 bases fit TRBD2. The sequencing input was peripheral blood. The CDR3 DNA reads as TGTGCCAGTAGTACCCTTAGCGGGGGGAACTACAATGAGCAGTTCTTC. Its translation is CASSTLSGGNYNEQFF. Together with reference TRBV19 and TRBJ2-1, the CDR3 gives the full variable domain: DGGITQSPKYLFRKEGQNVTLSCEQNLNHDAMYWYRQDPGQGLRLIYYSQIVNDFQKGDIAEGYSVSREKKESFPLTVTSAQKNPTAFYLCASSTLSGGNYNEQFFGPGTRLTVL.